These 17 T cell receptor beta chains were sequenced from one sample in a study of blood T cell repertoires in COVID-19. Some clones are missing from TCRdb's copy, which holds only in-frame ones; the method was immunoSEQ multiplex PCR. The data contain roughly 79,000 clones, approximately 88% of them seen just once; the ten biggest clones take up around 5.8%. Sequenced sample: peripheral blood. The receptors come from a woman in her 50s with acute or convalescent COVID-19.

This sequence joins TRBV28 and TRBJ1-4; D gene ambiguous. From germline, CDR1 is MDHEN and CDR2 SYDVKM. V lost 5 bases and J lost 7, with 8 bases in between. This CDR3 is 12 amino acids long. CDR3 residues: CASSPRLEKLFF. In nucleotides, the CDR3 is TGTGCCAGCAGTCCGCGGCTTGAAAAACTGTTTTTT.

This clone is a singleton in its sample. The chain joins TRBV19 to TRBJ2-3, with 10 nucleotides matching TRBD2. The CDR3 is 16 amino acids. Looked up from germline, CDR1 is LNHDA and CDR2 is SQIVND (reference sequence). With V trimmed by 0 bases and J by 2 bases, 2 bases remained unmatched. CDR3 sequence reads: CASSIELAGFTDTQYF. CDR3 bases: TGTGCCAGTAGTATAGAACTAGCGGGGTTCACAGATACGCAGTATTTT. The whole variable domain, filled in from reference TRBV19 and TRBJ2-3, reads DGGITQSPKYLFRKEGQNVTLSCEQNLNHDAMYWYRQDPGQGLRLIYYSQIVNDFQKGDIAEGYSVSREKKESFPLTVTSAQKNPTAFYLCASSIELAGFTDTQYFGPGTRLTVL.

The chain couples TRBV5-1 to TRBJ1-1; D ambiguous. Germline CDR1 and CDR2: SGHRS and YFSETQ. The V end lost 2 bases, the J end lost 8 bases, and 19 bases lay between the germline ends. The CDR3 is made up of 15 amino acids. This CDR3 is CASSFRLGSGSEAFF. CDR3 nucleotides: TGCGCCAGCAGCTTCAGATTAGGTTCGGGGTCCGAAGCTTTCTTT. Full variable domain (missing parts from reference TRBV5-1 and TRBJ1-1): KAGVTQTPRYLIKTRGQQVTLSCSPISGHRSVSWYQQTPGQGLQFLFEYFSETQRNKGNFPGRFSGRQFSNSRSEMNVSTLELGDSALYLCASSFRLGSGSEAFFGQGTRLTVV.

The CDR3 coding sequence is TGTGCCAGCAGCTTAGGCACAGGGGCAGGAGTAAATGAAAAACTGTTTTTT. Protein: CASSLGTGAGVNEKLFF. The chain joins TRBV7-2 to TRBJ1-4; 7 bases match TRBD1. From germline, CDR1 is SGHTA and CDR2 FQGNSA. The CDR3 covers 17 residues. Germline trimming cut 1 base from V and 5 bases from J; bases unmatched to any gene: 10.

This sequence joins TRBV29-1 and TRBJ1-2; D is uncertain. The CDR3 covers 10 residues. Germline V lookup: CDR1 SQVTM, CDR2 ANQGSEA. The V end was cut by 3 bases, the J end by 8 bases, with 7 bases between. The CDR3 loop reads CSVDGVGYTF. In DNA form, the CDR3 reads TGCAGCGTTGATGGAGTCGGCTACACCTTC.

The CDR3 DNA sequence: TGCAGCGTCGGACTAGCGGGGAACAATGAGCAGTTCTTC. Its protein product is CSVGLAGNNEQFF. This rearrangement joins TRBV29-1 to TRBJ2-1, with TRBD2 matching over 12 bases. The CDR3 consists of 13 residues. Germline CDR1 is SQVTM and CDR2 is ANQGSEA. V trimming: 6 bases; J trimming: 5 bases; junction bases outside the gene matches: 2.

The J gene is TRBJ1-4, the V gene TRBV7-9; no firm D call. The CDR3 runs to 13 residues. V was trimmed by 2 bases and J by 10 bases, leaving 11 bases between them. The germline gives CDR1 SEHNR, CDR2 FQNEAQ (reference sequence). The CDR3 coding sequence is TGTGCCAGCAGCTTACCGGGAGGTGGAAAACTGTTTTTT. Amino acids: CASSLPGGGKLFF.

The J gene is TRBJ2-1, the V gene TRBV7-2, with 10 nucleotides matching TRBD2. The germline gives CDR1 SGHTA, CDR2 FQGNSA. The ends lost 1 base at V and 6 bases at J; junction bases unmatched: 9. This CDR3 is built from 17 residues. In DNA, the CDR3 is TGTGCCAGCAGCTTAGACCTGGGAGCGGGAGGGCTCAATGAGCAGTTCTTC. Translating gives CASSLDLGAGGLNEQFF.

This chain uses TRBV6-2 or TRBV6-3 with TRBJ2-7, with D uncertain. The CDR3 runs to 11 residues. CDR1 and CDR2 from the germline V gene are MNHEY and SVGEGT. V was trimmed by 1 base and J by 9 bases, leaving 7 bases between them. The CDR3 loop is CASSYFEAQYF. The CDR3 DNA reads as TGTGCCAGCAGTTACTTCGAAGCGCAGTACTTC.

The J gene is TRBJ2-1, the V gene TRBV24-1; the D gene is possibly TRBD2 (5 bases). V lost 3 bases, J lost 13 bases, and 15 bases lay in between. Germline CDR1 is KGHDR and CDR2 is SFDVKD. This CDR3 is built from 13 residues. The DNA of the CDR3 is TGTGCCACCAGTGATCTCACGAACGGACTCCAGTTCTTC. Encoded protein: CATSDLTNGLQFF.

The chain has TRBV18 and TRBJ2-1; D is possibly TRBD2 (5 bases). Deletions cut 8 bases from V and 4 bases from J, with 18 bases between. CDR3 length equals 15 residues. The V gene's germline CDR1 is KGHSH and CDR2 LQKENI. The CDR3 DNA follows: TGTGCCAGCCCCCCTCTGGAGGCCGGTTACAATGAGCAGTTCTTC. Translation gives CASPPLEAGYNEQFF.

The chain carries TRBV5-6 and TRBJ2-6; maybe TRBD2 (6 bases). V was clipped by 4 bases and J by 0 bases, with 8 bases between them. Per the germline V gene, CDR1 is SGHDT and CDR2 is YYEEEE. This CDR3 comprises 15 residues. CDR3 DNA sequence: TGTGCCAGCAGCCGGGAGAGCTCTGGGGCCAACGTCCTGACTTTC. Residues: CASSRESSGANVLTF.

The chain joins TRBV7-6 to TRBJ2-1, with 8 bases matching TRBD1. Germline V gene sequence: CDR1 SGHVS, CDR2 FNYEAQ. This CDR3 has 13 residues. V was clipped by 6 bases and J by 6 bases; unmatched bases: 4. This chain's CDR3 is CASRSGQGNEQFF. The CDR3 region has the DNA TGTGCCAGCAGATCCGGACAGGGCAATGAGCAGTTCTTC.

This sequence joins TRBV7-3 and TRBJ1-1, with 7 bases lining up with TRBD1. The CDR3 sequence is 15 residues long. V was clipped by 5 bases and J by 4 bases; unmatched bases: 10. Germline lookup yields CDR1 SGHTA and CDR2 FQGTGA. The CDR3 bases are TGTGCCAGCAGCCCACAAGGGGGCCTGGGCACTGAAGCTTTCTTT. Translating gives CASSPQGGLGTEAFF.

This chain joins TRBV20-1 and TRBJ1-1; 9 bases agree with TRBD1. This CDR3 is built from 11 residues. Germline V CDR1 and CDR2: DFQATT, SNEGSKA (reference sequence). V shed 6 bases and J 8 bases; nucleotides not matched to a gene: 4. The CDR3, as DNA: TGCAGTGCCAGGACAGGGGCCGAAGCTTTCTTT. Protein product: CSARTGAEAFF.

This sequence joins TRBV5-1 and TRBJ2-1, with 7 bases aligning to TRBD1. The length of the CDR3 is 12 residues. The J segment lost 15 bases and the V segment lost 0 bases, leaving 6 bases of the junction unmatched. From germline, CDR1 is SGHRS and CDR2 YFSETQ. CDR3 nucleotides: TGCGCCAGCAGCTTGGATTTCTGGGACAGGTTCTTC. This encodes CASSLDFWDRFF.

This clone was observed a single time. This chain joins TRBV9 and TRBJ1-1; 7 bases align to TRBD1. Germline CDR1 SGDLS, CDR2 YYNGEE. This CDR3 spans 13 amino acids. The V and J ends lost 2 bases and 7 bases, in that order; junction bases with no gene match: 5. The CDR3 spells CASSVRGQGEAFF. CDR3 in DNA: TGTGCCAGCAGCGTGAGGGGGCAAGGTGAAGCTTTCTTT.